The clone carrying this TCR beta chain came up a few times. This sample was included in a study of CD4 T cell repertoires in COVID-19. No culture step preceded sequencing of the ex vivo isolated memory T cells. Profiled with immunoSEQ multiplex PCR; TCRdb holds only in-frame clones, not every one. The table lists more than 65,000 clones, approximately 83% of them singletons. V was clipped by 7 bases and J by 16 bases, with 23 bases between them. CDR3 size: 14 residues. Germline V gives CDR1 MNHEY, CDR2 SVGEGT. The specimen comprised CD4+ T cells from peripheral blood, sampled after recovery from COVID-19. The source is a human donor who had COVID-19. The chain couples TRBV6-2 or TRBV6-3 to TRBJ1-6; no definite D call. CDR3 nucleotides: TGTGCCAGCACCCCCGGGATGGAGGATTATCAACTCCACTTT. This codes for CASTPGMEDYQLHF.